The rows below give T cell receptor beta chains drawn from one sample of a study of blood T cell repertoires in COVID-19. Profiling relied on immunoSEQ multiplex PCR, and the TCRdb table lists in-frame clones only, not all of them. Of over 150,000 clones in the sample, roughly 87% were seen once. The source material was peripheral blood. These receptors all come from an older woman who had recovered from COVID-19. CDR3s include the opening cysteine and the closing phenylalanine or tryptophan. A D gene is named only where the DNA matches it firmly. Size values are once, few and many counts, or a class for expanded clones, and some rows have none.

clone size,V gene,D gene,J gene,CDR3 DNA,CDR3 protein
few,TRBV4-1,NA,TRBJ2-7,TGCGCCAGCAGCCAAGCCTCTACCGAGCAGTACTTC,CASSQASTEQYF
NA,TRBV7-6,TRBD1,TRBJ1-4,TGTGCCAGCAGCTTAGCGCAAGGGGGCGCGGGTGAAAAACTGTTTTTT,CASSLAQGGAGEKLFF
NA,TRBV7-9,NA,TRBJ1-6,TGTGCCAGCAGCCCGCGGGGGGGGGCTAGGGGTTCACCCCTCCACTTT,CASSPRGGARGSPLHF
NA,TRBV7-9,NA,TRBJ1-1,TGTGCCAGCAGCTTAGCGCGAGCCCTCCCACTACCGAACACTGAAGCTTTCTTT,CASSLARALPLPNTEAFF
NA,TRBV4-3,NA,TRBJ1-1,TGCGCCAGCAGCCAAGATCCGGGGGGCAAGAACACTGAAGCTTTCTTT,CASSQDPGGKNTEAFF
NA,TRBV5-1,NA,TRBJ1-1,TGCGCCAGCCAGATGAACCCGAACACTGAAGCTTTCTTT,CASQMNPNTEAFF
NA,TRBV5-1,NA,TRBJ1-5,TGCGCCAGCAGCTTGGAAGGCGCCACGGGACAGCCCCAGCATTTT,CASSLEGATGQPQHF
NA,TRBV14,TRBD1,TRBJ1-1,TGTGCCAGCAGCCAACGAAGGGACAGGGACACTGAAGCTTTCTTT,CASSQRRDRDTEAFF
few,TRBV4-1,NA,TRBJ2-1,TGCGCCAGCAGCCAACGCGGGGGCATTGACAATGAGCAGTTCTTC,CASSQRGGIDNEQFF
few,TRBV7-9,NA,TRBJ1-2,TGTGCCAGCCAGCCGGGAGGTAACAGGGCCTTAGGCTACACCTTC,CASQPGGNRALGYTF
NA,TRBV12-3/TRBV12-4,NA,TRBJ1-6,TGTGCCAGCAGTGGACAGCTAAATTCACCCCTCCACTTT,CASSGQLNSPLHF
NA,TRBV3-1/TRBV3-2,NA,TRBJ1-1,TGTGCCAGCGTAGGGGGAATGGTCACTGAAGCTTTCTTT,CASVGGMVTEAFF
NA,TRBV7-7,NA,TRBJ2-5,TGTGCCAGCAGCCAGTCCTGGGCGAACCAAGAGACCCAGTACTTC,CASSQSWANQETQYF
many,TRBV11-2,TRBD1,TRBJ2-5,TGTGCCAGCAGCTTAGATAGGGACAGGGGCGGTGAAGAGACCCAGTACTTC,CASSLDRDRGGEETQYF
NA,TRBV6-5,NA,TRBJ1-1,TGTGCCAGCAGTCAGAGACAGTTGAACACTGAAGCTTTCTTT,CASSQRQLNTEAFF
NA,TRBV28,NA,TRBJ1-5,TGTGCCAGCAGCAACGGGGTTAACAATCAGCCCCAGCATTTT,CASSNGVNNQPQHF
NA,TRBV28,NA,TRBJ1-1,TGTGCCAGCAGTACCCAGGGGAGAGGTCCCACTGAAGCTTTCTTT,CASSTQGRGPTEAFF